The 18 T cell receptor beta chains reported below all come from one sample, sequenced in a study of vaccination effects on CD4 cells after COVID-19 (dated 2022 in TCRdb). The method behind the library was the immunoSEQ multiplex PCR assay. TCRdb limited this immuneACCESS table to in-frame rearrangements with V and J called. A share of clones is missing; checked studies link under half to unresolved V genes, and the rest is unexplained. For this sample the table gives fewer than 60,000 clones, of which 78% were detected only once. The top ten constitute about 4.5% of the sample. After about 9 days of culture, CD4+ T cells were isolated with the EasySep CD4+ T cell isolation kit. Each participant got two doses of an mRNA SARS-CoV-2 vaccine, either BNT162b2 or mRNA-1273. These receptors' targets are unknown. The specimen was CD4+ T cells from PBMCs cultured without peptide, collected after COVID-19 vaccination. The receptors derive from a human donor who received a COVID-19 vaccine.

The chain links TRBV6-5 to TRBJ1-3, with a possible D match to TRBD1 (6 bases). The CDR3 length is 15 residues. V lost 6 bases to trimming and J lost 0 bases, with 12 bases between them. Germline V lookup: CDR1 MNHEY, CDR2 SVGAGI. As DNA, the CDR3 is TGTGCCAGCAGCCCGACAGGTCTCTCTGGAAACACCATATATTTT. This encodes CASSPTGLSGNTIYF.

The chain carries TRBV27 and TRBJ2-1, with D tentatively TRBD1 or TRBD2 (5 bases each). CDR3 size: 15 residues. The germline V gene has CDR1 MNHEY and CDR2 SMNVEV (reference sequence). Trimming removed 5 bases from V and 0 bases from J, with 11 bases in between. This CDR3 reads CASSPGASSYNEQFF. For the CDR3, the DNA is TGTGCCAGCAGTCCCGGGGCTAGCTCCTACAATGAGCAGTTCTTC.

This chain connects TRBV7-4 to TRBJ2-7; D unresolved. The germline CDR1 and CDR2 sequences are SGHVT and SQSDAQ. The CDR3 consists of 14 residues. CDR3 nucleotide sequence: TGTGGGAGCAGCCCCCCCCAGCCCGGAGATAGGCAGTACTTC. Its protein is CGSSPPQPGDRQYF.

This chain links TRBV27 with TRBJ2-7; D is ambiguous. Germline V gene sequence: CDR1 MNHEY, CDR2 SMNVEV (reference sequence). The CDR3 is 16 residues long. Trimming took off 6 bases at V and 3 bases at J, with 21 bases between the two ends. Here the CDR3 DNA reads TGTGCCAGCAGCTTGGTTCAGTCTGGGGATTACTACGAGCAGTACTTC. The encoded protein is CASSLVQSGDYYEQYF.

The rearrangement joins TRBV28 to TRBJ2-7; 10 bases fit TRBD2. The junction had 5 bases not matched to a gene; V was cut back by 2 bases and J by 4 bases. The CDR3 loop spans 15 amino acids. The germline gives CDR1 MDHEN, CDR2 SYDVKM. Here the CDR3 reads CASSLGSGRVYEQYF. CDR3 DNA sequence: TGTGCCAGCAGTTTAGGGAGCGGGAGGGTTTACGAGCAGTACTTC.

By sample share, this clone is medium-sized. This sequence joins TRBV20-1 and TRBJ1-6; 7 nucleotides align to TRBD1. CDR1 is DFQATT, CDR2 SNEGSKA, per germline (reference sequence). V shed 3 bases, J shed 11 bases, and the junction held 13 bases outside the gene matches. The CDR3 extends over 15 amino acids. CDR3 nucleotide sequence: TGCAGTGCTAGTATTATGGACAGGAGAGAAGCACCCCTCCACTTT. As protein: CSASIMDRREAPLHF.

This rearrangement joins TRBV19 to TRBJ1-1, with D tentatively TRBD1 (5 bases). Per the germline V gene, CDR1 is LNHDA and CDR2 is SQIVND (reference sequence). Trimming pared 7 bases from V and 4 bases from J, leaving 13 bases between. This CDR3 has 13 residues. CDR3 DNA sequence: TGTGCCAGTATTGGGACGCCAGGCACTGAAGCTTTCTTT. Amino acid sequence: CASIGTPGTEAFF.

For the CDR3, the DNA is TGCGCCAGCAGCCAAGGGAGCGGGAGTCGTCCCACAGATACGCAGTATTTT. It specifies CASSQGSGSRPTDTQYF. The V and J genes are TRBV4-1 and TRBJ2-3, with TRBD2 identical over 8 bases. CDR1 and CDR2 (germline): MGHRA, YSYEKL. J gave up 2 bases and V 1 base, and 8 bases lay outside the gene matches. CDR3 length equals 17 residues.

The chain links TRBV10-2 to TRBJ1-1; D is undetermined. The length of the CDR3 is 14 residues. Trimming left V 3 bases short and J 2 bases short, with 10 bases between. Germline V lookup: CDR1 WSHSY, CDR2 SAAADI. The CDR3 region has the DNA TGCGCCAGCAGTGATCGCAGGATTAACACTGAAGCTTTCTTT. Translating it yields CASSDRRINTEAFF.

In nucleotides, the CDR3 is TGTGCCTGGAGTACGACAGGGGGCTCGCTTTGGGCCCTCCACTTT. Translated: CAWSTTGGSLWALHF. This chain uses TRBV30 with TRBJ1-6; TRBD1 agrees at 10 bases. The V and J ends lost 2 bases and 14 bases, in that order; junction bases with no gene match: 12. CDR1 and CDR2 from the germline V gene are GTSNPN and SVGIG (reference sequence). This CDR3 has 15 amino acids.

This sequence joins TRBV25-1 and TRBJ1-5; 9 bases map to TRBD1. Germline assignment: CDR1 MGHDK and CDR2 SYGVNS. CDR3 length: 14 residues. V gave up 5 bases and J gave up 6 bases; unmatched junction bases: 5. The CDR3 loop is CASSPTGGGQPQHF. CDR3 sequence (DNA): TGTGCCAGCAGTCCGACAGGGGGAGGTCAGCCCCAGCATTTT.

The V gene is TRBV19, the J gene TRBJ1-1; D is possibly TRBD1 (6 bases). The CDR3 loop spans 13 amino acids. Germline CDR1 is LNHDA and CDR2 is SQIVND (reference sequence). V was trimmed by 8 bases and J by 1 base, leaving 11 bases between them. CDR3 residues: CASLKQGNTEAFF. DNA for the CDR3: TGTGCCAGTCTAAAACAGGGGAACACTGAAGCTTTCTTT.

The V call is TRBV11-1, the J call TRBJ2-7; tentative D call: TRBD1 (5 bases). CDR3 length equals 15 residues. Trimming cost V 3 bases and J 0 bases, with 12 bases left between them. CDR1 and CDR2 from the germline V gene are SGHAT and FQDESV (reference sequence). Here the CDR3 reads CASSLRTFSSYEQYF. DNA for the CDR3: TGTGCCAGCAGCTTGAGGACATTTAGCTCCTACGAGCAGTACTTC.

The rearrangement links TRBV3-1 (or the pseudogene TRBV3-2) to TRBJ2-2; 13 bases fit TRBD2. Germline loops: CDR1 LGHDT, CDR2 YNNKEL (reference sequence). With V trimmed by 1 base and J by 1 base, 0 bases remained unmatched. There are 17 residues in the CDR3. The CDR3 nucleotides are TGTGCCAGCAGCCAAGGACTAGCGGGGGGGAACACCGGGGAGCTGTTTTTT. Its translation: CASSQGLAGGNTGELFF.

CDR3 residues: CASSLSPLGEQFF. In DNA form, the CDR3 reads TGTGCCAGCAGCTTATCGCCCCTTGGTGAGCAGTTCTTC. The chain combines TRBV11-3 with TRBJ2-1, with unresolved D. The length of the CDR3 is 13 residues. Looked up from germline, CDR1 is SGHNT and CDR2 is YENEEA. V dropped 2 bases and J dropped 9 bases, with 11 bases sitting between them.

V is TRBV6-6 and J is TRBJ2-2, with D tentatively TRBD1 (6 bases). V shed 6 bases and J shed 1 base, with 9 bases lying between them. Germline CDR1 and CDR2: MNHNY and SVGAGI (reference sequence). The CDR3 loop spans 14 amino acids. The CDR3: CASRKGQNTGELFF. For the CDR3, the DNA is TGTGCCAGCAGGAAGGGACAGAACACCGGGGAGCTGTTTTTT.

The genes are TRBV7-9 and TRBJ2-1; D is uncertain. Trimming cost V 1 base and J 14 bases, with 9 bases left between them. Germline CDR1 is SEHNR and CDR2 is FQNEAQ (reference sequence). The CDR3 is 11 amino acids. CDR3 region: CASSLVAVEFF. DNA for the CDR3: TGTGCCAGCAGCTTAGTGGCAGTGGAGTTCTTC.

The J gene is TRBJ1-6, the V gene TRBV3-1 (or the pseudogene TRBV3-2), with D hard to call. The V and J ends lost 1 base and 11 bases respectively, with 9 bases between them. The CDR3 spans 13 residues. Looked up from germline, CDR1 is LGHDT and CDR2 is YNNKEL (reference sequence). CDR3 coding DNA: TGTGCCAGCAGCCAAGTGAACAGAACACCCCTCCACTTT. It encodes CASSQVNRTPLHF.